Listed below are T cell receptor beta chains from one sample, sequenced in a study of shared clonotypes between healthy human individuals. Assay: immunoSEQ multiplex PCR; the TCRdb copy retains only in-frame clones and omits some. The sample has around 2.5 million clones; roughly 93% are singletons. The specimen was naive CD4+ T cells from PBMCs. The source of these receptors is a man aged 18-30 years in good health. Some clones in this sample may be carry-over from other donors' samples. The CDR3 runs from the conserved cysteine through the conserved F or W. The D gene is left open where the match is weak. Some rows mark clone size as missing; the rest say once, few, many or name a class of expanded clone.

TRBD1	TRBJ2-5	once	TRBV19	CASGTGGQETQYF	TGTGCCAGTGGGACAGGGGGTCAAGAGACCCAGTACTTC
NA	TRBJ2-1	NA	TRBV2	CASSATGGRSYNEQFF	TGTGCCAGCAGTGCGACTGGAGGACGCTCCTACAATGAGCAGTTCTTC
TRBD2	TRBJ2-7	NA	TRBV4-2	CASSQELIGTSGTYEQYF	TGTGCCAGCAGCCAAGAACTGATCGGGACTAGCGGGACCTACGAGCAGTACTTC
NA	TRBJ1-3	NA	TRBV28	CASSFSGQLHSGNTIYF	TGTGCCAGCAGTTTCTCAGGACAGCTCCACTCTGGAAACACCATATATTTT
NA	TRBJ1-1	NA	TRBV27	CASSFSAGYTEAFF	TGTGCCAGCAGTTTCTCCGCAGGTTACACTGAAGCTTTCTTT
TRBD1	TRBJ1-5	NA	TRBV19	CASSATGGSQPQHF	TGTGCCAGTAGTGCCACAGGGGGCAGTCAGCCCCAGCATTTT
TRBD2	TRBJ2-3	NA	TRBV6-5	CASSSPSGPRDTQYF	TGTGCCAGCAGTTCACCTAGCGGTCCAAGGGATACGCAGTATTTT
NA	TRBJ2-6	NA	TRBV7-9	CASRGSGANVLTF	TGTGCCAGCCGGGGCTCTGGGGCCAACGTCCTGACTTTC
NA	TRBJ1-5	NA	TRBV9	CASSVAGEVQPQHF	TGTGCCAGCAGCGTAGCCGGGGAGGTGCAGCCCCAGCATTTT
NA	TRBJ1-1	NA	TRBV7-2	CASSFSRRDTEAFF	TGTGCCAGCAGCTTCAGCCGGCGGGACACTGAAGCTTTCTTT
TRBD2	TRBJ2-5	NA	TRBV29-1	CSVDGGGIGETQYF	TGCAGCGTTGACGGGGGAGGGATTGGAGAGACCCAGTACTTC
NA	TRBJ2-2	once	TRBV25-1	CASRMAGRGNTGELFF	TGTGCCAGCAGAATGGCGGGGCGCGGGAACACCGGGGAGCTGTTTTTT
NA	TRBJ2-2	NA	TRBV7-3	CASSPGAGELFF	TGTGCCAGCAGCCCGGGGGCCGGGGAGCTGTTTTTT
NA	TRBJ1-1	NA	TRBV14	CASSQVGRGKAFF	TGTGCCAGCAGCCAAGTGGGTCGGGGGAAAGCTTTCTTT
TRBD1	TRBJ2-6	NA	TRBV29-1	CSVGTGLSGANVLTF	TGCAGCGTTGGGACAGGACTCTCTGGGGCCAACGTCCTGACTTTC
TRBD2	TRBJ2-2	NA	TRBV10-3	CAISDWTRGDTGELFF	TGTGCCATCAGTGACTGGACTAGAGGGGACACCGGGGAGCTGTTTTTT
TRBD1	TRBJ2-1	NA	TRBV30	CACPKTGAEQFF	TGTGCCTGTCCTAAGACAGGGGCTGAGCAGTTCTTC
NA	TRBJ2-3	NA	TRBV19	CASRSGGSGDTQYF	TGTGCCAGTAGGTCAGGGGGGAGTGGCGATACGCAGTATTTT
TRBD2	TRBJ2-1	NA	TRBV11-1	CASTRLAGTSYNEQFF	TGTGCCAGCACCAGACTAGCGGGGACCTCCTACAATGAGCAGTTCTTC
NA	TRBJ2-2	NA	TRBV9	CASSVGPLDANTGELFF	TGTGCCAGCAGCGTAGGGCCCCTGGACGCGAACACCGGGGAGCTGTTTTTT
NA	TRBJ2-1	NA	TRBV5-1	CASSLEFNNNEQFF	TGCGCCAGCAGCTTGGAATTTAATAACAATGAGCAGTTCTTC
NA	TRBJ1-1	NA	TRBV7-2	CASSLYRDTEAFF	TGTGCCAGCAGCTTATACAGGGACACTGAAGCTTTCTTT
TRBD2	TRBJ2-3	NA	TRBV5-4	CASSPDPSGSSTDTQYF	TGTGCCAGCAGCCCCGACCCTAGCGGGTCCAGCACAGATACGCAGTATTTT
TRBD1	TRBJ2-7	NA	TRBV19	CASSPRTGGHLYEQYF	TGTGCCAGTAGTCCTAGGACAGGGGGACACCTCTACGAGCAGTACTTC
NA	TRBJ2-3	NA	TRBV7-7	CASSSGPTSHTQYF	TGTGCCAGCTCCTCGGGGCCTACGAGTCATACGCAGTATTTT
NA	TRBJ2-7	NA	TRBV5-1	CASSLGAERLANSYEQYF	TGCGCCAGCAGCTTGGGGGCGGAGCGCCTAGCGAACTCCTACGAGCAGTACTTC
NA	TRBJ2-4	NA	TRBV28	CASSLGGSKNIQYF	TGTGCCAGCAGTTTGGGGGGTAGCAAAAACATTCAGTACTTC
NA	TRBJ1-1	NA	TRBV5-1	CASSFLQANTEAFF	TGCGCCAGCAGCTTTCTACAGGCTAACACTGAAGCTTTCTTT
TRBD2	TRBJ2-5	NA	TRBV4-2	CASSQEGLAGDWKTQYF	TGTGCCAGCAGCCAAGAAGGACTAGCGGGAGATTGGAAGACCCAGTACTTC
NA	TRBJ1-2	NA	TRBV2	CASSERREGSNGYTF	TGTGCCAGCAGTGAAAGGAGGGAGGGGTCAAATGGCTACACCTTC
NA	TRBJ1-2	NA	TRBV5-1	CASSWNHLQGGYTF	TGCGCCAGCAGCTGGAACCACTTACAAGGTGGCTACACCTTC
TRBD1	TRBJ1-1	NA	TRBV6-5	CASSYNRGGTEAFF	TGTGCCAGCAGTTACAACAGGGGAGGCACTGAAGCTTTCTTT
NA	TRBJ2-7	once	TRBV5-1	CASSASVEQYF	TGCGCCAGCAGCGCTAGCGTCGAGCAGTACTTC
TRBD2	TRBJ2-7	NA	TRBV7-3	CASSAQLAGGPLTYEQYF	TGTGCCAGCAGCGCCCAACTAGCGGGAGGGCCCTTAACCTACGAGCAGTACTTC
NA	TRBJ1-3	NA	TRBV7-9	CASSLDRPSGNTIYF	TGTGCCAGCAGCTTAGACAGGCCCTCTGGAAACACCATATATTTT
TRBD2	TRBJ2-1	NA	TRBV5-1	CASSLGGLAGGMGEQFF	TGCGCCAGCAGCTTGGGCGGACTAGCGGGTGGTATGGGTGAGCAGTTCTTC
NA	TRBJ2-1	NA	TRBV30	CAWSPSWHHNEQFF	TGTGCCTGGAGCCCTAGCTGGCACCACAATGAGCAGTTCTTC
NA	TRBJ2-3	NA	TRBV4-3	CASSQDARQDTQYF	TGCGCCAGCAGCCAAGATGCCCGCCAGGATACGCAGTATTTT
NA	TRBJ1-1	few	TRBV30	CAWSWAGPSNTEAFF	TGTGCCTGGAGTTGGGCAGGCCCTTCAAACACTGAAGCTTTCTTT
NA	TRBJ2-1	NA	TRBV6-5	CASSSLAGINEQFF	TGTGCCAGCAGTTCTCTCGCGGGCATCAATGAGCAGTTCTTC
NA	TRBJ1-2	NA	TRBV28	CASSWFRKSSNYGYTF	TGTGCCAGCAGTTGGTTTCGTAAGTCTTCTAACTATGGCTACACCTTC
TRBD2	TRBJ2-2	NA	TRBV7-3	CASSGRLAGNTGELFF	TGTGCCAGCAGCGGCCGACTAGCGGGGAACACCGGGGAGCTGTTTTTT
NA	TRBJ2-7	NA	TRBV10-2	CASRLGSGSSYEQYF	TGCGCCAGCCGGCTAGGGAGCGGCAGCTCCTACGAGCAGTACTTC
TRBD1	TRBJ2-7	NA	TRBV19	CASSPTGVAYEQYF	TGTGCCAGTAGCCCGACAGGGGTAGCCTACGAGCAGTACTTC
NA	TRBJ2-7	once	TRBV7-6	CASSRSLGPNSYEQYF	TGTGCCAGCAGCCGAAGCCTCGGACCCAATTCCTACGAGCAGTACTTC
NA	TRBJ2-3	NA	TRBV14	CASSSKTRNTDTQYF	TGTGCCAGCAGCTCTAAGACTAGAAACACAGATACGCAGTATTTT
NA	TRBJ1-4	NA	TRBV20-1	CSARWEGKLFF	TGCAGTGCTAGGTGGGAGGGGAAACTGTTTTTT
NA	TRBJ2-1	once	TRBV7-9	CASSLGGSSRGNEQFF	TGTGCCAGCAGCTTAGGTGGCTCTAGTCGGGGGAATGAGCAGTTCTTC
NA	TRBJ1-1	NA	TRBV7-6	CASSLMRGGRSEAFF	TGTGCCAGCAGCTTAATGCGGGGCGGAAGGTCTGAAGCTTTCTTT
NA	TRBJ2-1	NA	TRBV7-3	CASSLGSGNEQFF	TGTGCCAGCAGCTTGGGATCGGGCAATGAGCAGTTCTTC
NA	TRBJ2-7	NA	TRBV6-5	CASSRVPGGSYEQYF	TGTGCCAGCAGTCGCGTCCCTGGAGGCTCCTACGAGCAGTACTTC
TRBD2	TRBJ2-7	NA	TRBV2	CASRKLAGGPYEQYF	TGTGCCAGCAGAAAGCTAGCGGGAGGCCCCTACGAGCAGTACTTC
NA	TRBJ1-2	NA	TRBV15	CATSKSPPASGYTF	TGTGCCACCAGCAAGTCCCCGCCGGCCTCGGGCTACACCTTC